These 13 T cell receptor beta chains were all obtained from the same sample, sequenced in a study of blood T cell repertoires in COVID-19 (dated by TCRdb to the early 2020s). Library preparation employed the immunoSEQ multiplex PCR assay. Not all clones reach the TCRdb copy of this immuneACCESS table, which keeps in-frame sequences only. Checked studies attribute under half of the gap to unresolved V genes and leave the rest unexplained. This sample gives about 310,000 clones in total; approximately 81% of them show up just once. The top ten clones comprise 1.5% to 2% of the sample. Sample: PBMCs or T cells enriched from blood (not recorded which). The receptors stem from a woman between 25 and 40 years old who had been exposed to COVID-19.

The chain links TRBV4-3 to TRBJ1-4; 7 nucleotides agree with TRBD1. With V trimmed by 4 bases and J by 6 bases, 5 bases remained unmatched. This CDR3 comprises 14 residues. Germline lookup yields CDR1 LGHNA and CDR2 YSLEER. In DNA, the CDR3 is TGCGCCAGCAGCCCGGGGACAGATTATGAAAAACTGTTTTTT. This translates into CASSPGTDYEKLFF.

This sequence joins TRBV21-1 and TRBJ2-7; TRBD2 is the table's D call, not checked against the DNA. TRBV21-1 is marked as a pseudogene. The CDR3 is 15 residues long. The CDR3 coding sequence is TGTGCCAGCAGCAAAGTAGAACTAGGAAGATACGAGCAGTACTTC. This translates into CASSKVELGRYEQYF.

The chain couples TRBV6-4 to TRBJ1-5, with TRBD1 identical over 7 bases. CDR3 size: 13 residues. V gave up 4 bases and J gave up 8 bases; unmatched junction bases: 5. Germline V gene sequence: CDR1 MRHNA, CDR2 SNTAGT. CDR3 in DNA: TGTGCCAGCAGTGTCGACAGGGAAAAGCCCCAGCATTTT. This translates into CASSVDREKPQHF.

A few counts support this clone. The rearrangement joins TRBV10-1 to TRBJ2-7; D call uncertain. V was cut by 0 bases and J by 2 bases, with 8 bases left in between. Germline V gene data show CDR1 as WNHNN and CDR2 as SYGVQD (reference sequence). The CDR3 loop spans 14 amino acids. The CDR3 DNA follows: TGCGCCAGCAGTGAGTCGGGCCGTCCCTACGAGCAGTACTTC. Translating it yields CASSESGRPYEQYF.

The chain joins TRBV5-4 to TRBJ2-7; 10 bases fit TRBD1. Trimming cost V 1 base and J 3 bases; bases outside gene matches: 4. The germline gives CDR1 SGHNT, CDR2 YYREEE (reference sequence). The CDR3 loop spans 15 amino acids. CDR3 amino acids: CASSLSGTGVYEQYF. CDR3 DNA sequence: TGTGCCAGCAGCTTGTCCGGGACAGGGGTCTACGAGCAGTACTTC.

The chain joins TRBV5-1 to TRBJ2-1; TRBD2 aligns across 8 bases. The CDR3 is 14 residues long. In germline, CDR1 is SGHRS, CDR2 YFSETQ. V shed 0 bases and J 10 bases; nucleotides not matched to a gene: 6. The CDR3 reads CASSLELAEGEQFF. The CDR3 bases are TGCGCCAGCAGCTTGGAACTAGCGGAGGGGGAGCAGTTCTTC.

This clone was seen once. The rearrangement links TRBV28 to TRBJ1-1; possibly TRBD1 for D (5 bases). Germline V gives CDR1 MDHEN, CDR2 SYDVKM. The CDR3 consists of 13 residues. The V gene lost 6 bases and the J gene lost 7 bases, with 15 bases spanning the gap. The CDR3 loop is CASRETGKFEAFF. DNA for the CDR3: TGTGCCAGCAGGGAAACAGGAAAGTTTGAAGCTTTCTTT.

The J gene is TRBJ1-1, the V gene TRBV5-4; possible D gene TRBD1, 6 bases. V gave up 5 bases and J gave up 4 bases, with 12 bases separating them. CDR1 SGHNT and CDR2 YYREEE come from the germline V gene (reference sequence). The CDR3 contains 13 residues. DNA for the CDR3: TGTGCCAGCAGTAGTACAGGGATCACTGAAGCTTTCTTT. It codes for CASSSTGITEAFF.

The rearrangement joins TRBV4-2 to TRBJ2-6; 11 bases match TRBD1. J was trimmed by 0 bases and V by 4 bases; bases with no gene match: 8. CDR1 and CDR2 (germline): LGHNA, YNFKEQ. CDR3 length equals 19 residues. The CDR3 protein is CASSLDSGQGDSGANVLTF. CDR3 DNA sequence: TGTGCCAGCAGCCTGGACTCGGGACAGGGGGACTCTGGGGCCAACGTCCTGACTTTC.

The genes are TRBV7-2 and TRBJ1-2; D is perhaps TRBD1 (6 bases). CDR1 is SGHTA and CDR2 is FQGNSA in the germline V gene. Trimming took off 5 bases at V and 5 bases at J, with 18 bases between the two ends. There are 15 residues in the CDR3. Here the CDR3 DNA reads TGTGCCAGCAGCCCAGGGACACGCGGGTGGTATGGCTACACCTTC. Translated: CASSPGTRGWYGYTF. Drawing the rest from reference TRBV7-2 and TRBJ1-2, the complete variable domain is GAGVSQSPSNKVTEKGKDVELRCDPISGHTALYWYRQSLGQGLEFLIYFQGNSAPDKSGLPSDRFSAERTGGSVSTLTIQRTQQEDSAVYLCASSPGTRGWYGYTFGSGTRLTVV.

CDR3 in amino acids: CASSLKGTGEQYF. The CDR3 DNA sequence: TGTGCCAGCAGTTTGAAGGGTACAGGTGAGCAGTACTTC. This chain uses TRBV27 with TRBJ2-7; TRBD1 is a possible D gene (5 bases). Trimming shortened V by 3 bases and J by 7 bases, and 13 bases separated the two germline ends. Germline CDR1 and CDR2: MNHEY and SMNVEV (reference sequence). There are 13 residues in the CDR3.

The CDR3 coding sequence is TGTGCCAGCAGACTCGCGGGGAGAGAGGGTGTAGCTTTCTTT. This codes for CASRLAGREGVAFF. The chain joins TRBV28 to TRBJ1-1; no clear D gene. V was trimmed by 6 bases and J by 10 bases, leaving 21 bases between them. The CDR3 is 14 amino acids. Germline assignment: CDR1 MDHEN and CDR2 SYDVKM.

This clone was observed a few times. The chain combines TRBV6-5 with TRBJ1-2; TRBD1 matches at 9 bases. The ends lost 0 bases at V and 4 bases at J; junction bases unmatched: 0. The CDR3 is made up of 14 amino acids. CDR1 and CDR2 from the germline V gene are MNHEY and SVGAGI. The CDR3 DNA is TGTGCCAGCAGTTACTCGGACAGGGGCTATGGCTACACCTTC. This encodes CASSYSDRGYGYTF.